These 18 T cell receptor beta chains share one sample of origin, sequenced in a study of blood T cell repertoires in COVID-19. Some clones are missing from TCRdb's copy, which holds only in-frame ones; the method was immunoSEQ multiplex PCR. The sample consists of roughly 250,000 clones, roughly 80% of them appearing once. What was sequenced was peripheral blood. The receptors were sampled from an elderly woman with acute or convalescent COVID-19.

CDR3: CASRLISGRGTEAFF. As DNA, the CDR3 is TGTGCCAGCAGGCTCATCTCAGGGAGGGGTACTGAAGCTTTCTTT. The chain employs TRBV28 and TRBJ1-1; D may be TRBD1 (5 bases). CDR1 is MDHEN, CDR2 SYDVKM, per germline. CDR3 length: 15 amino acids. V gave up 6 bases and J gave up 5 bases, with 19 bases separating them.

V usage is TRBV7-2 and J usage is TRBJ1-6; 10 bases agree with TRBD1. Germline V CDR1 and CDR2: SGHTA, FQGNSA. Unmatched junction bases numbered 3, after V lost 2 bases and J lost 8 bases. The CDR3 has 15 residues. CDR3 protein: CASSLIGTGDSPLHF. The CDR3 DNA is TGTGCCAGCAGCTTAATAGGGACAGGGGATTCACCCCTCCACTTT.

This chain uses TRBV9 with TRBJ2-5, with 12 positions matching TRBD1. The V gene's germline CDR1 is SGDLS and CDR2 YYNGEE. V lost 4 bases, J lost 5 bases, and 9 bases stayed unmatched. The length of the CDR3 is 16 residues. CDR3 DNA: TGTGCCAGCAGCTTCCGGGACAGGGGGCGTAGCGAGACCCAGTACTTC. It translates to CASSFRDRGRSETQYF.

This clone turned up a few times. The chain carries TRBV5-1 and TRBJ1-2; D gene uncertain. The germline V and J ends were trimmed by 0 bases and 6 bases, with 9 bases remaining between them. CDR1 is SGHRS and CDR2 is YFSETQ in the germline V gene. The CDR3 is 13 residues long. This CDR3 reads CASSLAGGNGYTF. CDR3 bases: TGCGCCAGCAGCTTGGCCGGAGGGAATGGCTACACCTTC.

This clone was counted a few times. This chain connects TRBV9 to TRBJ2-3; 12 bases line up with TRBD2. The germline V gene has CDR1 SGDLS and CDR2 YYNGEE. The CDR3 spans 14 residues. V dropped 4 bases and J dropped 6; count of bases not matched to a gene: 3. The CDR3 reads CASSTSGGLDTQYF. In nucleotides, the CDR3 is TGTGCCAGCAGCACTAGCGGGGGGTTGGATACGCAGTATTTT.

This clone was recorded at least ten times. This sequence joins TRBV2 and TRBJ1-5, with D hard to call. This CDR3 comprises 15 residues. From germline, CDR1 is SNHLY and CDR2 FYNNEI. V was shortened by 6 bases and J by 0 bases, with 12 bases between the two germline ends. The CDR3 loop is CASRATANSNQPQHF. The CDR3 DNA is TGTGCCAGCAGAGCCACAGCTAATAGCAATCAGCCCCAGCATTTT.

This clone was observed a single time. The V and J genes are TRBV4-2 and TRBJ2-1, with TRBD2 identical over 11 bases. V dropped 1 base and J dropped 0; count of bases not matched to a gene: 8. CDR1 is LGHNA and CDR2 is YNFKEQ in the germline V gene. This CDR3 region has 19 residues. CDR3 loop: CASSQGRLAGGGSYNEQFF. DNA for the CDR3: TGTGCCAGCAGCCAAGGGCGGCTAGCGGGGGGAGGCTCCTACAATGAGCAGTTCTTC.

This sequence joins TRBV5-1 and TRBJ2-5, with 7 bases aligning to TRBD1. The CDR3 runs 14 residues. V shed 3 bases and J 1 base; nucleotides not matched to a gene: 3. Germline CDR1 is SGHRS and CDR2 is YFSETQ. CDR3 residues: CASSYQGVQETQYF. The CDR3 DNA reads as TGCGCCAGCAGCTATCAGGGGGTCCAAGAGACCCAGTACTTC.

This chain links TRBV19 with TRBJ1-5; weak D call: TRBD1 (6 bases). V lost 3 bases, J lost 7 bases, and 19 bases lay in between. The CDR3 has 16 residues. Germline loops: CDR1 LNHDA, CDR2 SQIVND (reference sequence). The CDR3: CASSIRTAPSGQPQHF. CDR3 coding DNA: TGTGCCAGTAGTATTAGGACAGCTCCCTCGGGGCAGCCCCAGCATTTT.

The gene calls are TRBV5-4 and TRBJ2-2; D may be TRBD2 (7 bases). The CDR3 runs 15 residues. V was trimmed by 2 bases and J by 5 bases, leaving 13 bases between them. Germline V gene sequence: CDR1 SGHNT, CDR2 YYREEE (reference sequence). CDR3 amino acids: CASSFGRGATGELFF. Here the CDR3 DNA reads TGTGCCAGCAGCTTTGGGAGGGGGGCGACCGGGGAGCTGTTTTTT.

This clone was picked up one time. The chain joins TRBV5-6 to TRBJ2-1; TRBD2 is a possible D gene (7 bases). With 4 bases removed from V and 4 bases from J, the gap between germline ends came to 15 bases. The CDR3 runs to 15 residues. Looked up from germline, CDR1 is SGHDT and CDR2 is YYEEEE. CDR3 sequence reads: CASSPGGQRYNEQFF. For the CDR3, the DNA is TGTGCCAGCAGCCCGGGGGGCCAGAGGTACAATGAGCAGTTCTTC. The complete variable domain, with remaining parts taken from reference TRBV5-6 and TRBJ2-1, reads DAGVTQSPTHLIKTRGQQVTLRCSPKSGHDTVSWYQQALGQGPQFIFQYYEEEERQRGNFPDRFSGHQFPNYSSELNVNALLLGDSALYLCASSPGGQRYNEQFFGPGTRLTVL.

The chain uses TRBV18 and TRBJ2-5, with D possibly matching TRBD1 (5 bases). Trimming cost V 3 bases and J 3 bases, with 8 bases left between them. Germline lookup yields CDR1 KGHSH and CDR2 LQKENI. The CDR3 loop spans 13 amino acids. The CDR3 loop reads CASSPRREETQYF. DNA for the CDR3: TGTGCCAGCTCACCCCGCAGGGAAGAGACCCAGTACTTC.

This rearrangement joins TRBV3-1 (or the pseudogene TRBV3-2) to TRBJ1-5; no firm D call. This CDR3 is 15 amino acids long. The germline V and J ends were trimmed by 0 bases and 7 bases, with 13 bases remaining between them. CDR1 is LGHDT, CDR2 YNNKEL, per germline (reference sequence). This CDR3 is CASSQDSYSGQPQHF. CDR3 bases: TGTGCCAGCAGCCAAGATTCGTACAGTGGGCAGCCCCAGCATTTT.

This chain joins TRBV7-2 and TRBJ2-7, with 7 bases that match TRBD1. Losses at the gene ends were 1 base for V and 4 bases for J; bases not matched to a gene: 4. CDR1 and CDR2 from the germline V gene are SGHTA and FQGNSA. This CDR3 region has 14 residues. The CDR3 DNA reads TGTGCCAGCAGCTTAGTAGCAGGGGGTTACGAGCAGTACTTC. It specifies CASSLVAGGYEQYF.

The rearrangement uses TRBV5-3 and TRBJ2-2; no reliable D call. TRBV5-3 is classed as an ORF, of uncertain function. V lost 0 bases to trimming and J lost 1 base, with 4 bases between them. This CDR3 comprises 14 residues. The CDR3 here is CARSLGLNTGELFF. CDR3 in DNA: TGTGCCAGAAGCTTGGGACTGAACACCGGGGAGCTGTTTTTT.

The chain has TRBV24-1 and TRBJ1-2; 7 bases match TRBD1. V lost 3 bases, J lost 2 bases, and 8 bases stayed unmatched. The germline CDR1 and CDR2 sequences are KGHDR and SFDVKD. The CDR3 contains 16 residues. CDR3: CATSDDRGGENYGYTF. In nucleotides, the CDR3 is TGTGCCACCAGTGATGATAGAGGGGGCGAGAACTATGGCTACACCTTC.

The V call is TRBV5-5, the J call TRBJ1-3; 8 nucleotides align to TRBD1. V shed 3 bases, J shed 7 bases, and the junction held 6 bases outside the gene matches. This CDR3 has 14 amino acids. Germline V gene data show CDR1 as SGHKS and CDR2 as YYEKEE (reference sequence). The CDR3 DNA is TGTGCCAGCAGCTCCACCGGGACAGGCAACACCATATATTTT. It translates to CASSSTGTGNTIYF.

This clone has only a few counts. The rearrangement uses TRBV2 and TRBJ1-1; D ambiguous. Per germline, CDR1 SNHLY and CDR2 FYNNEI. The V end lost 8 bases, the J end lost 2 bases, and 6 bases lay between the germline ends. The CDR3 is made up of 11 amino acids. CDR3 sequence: CASGGNTEAFF. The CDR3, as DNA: TGTGCCAGCGGAGGAAACACTGAAGCTTTCTTT.